This T cell receptor (beta chain) was identified in a study of cytomegalovirus exposure and HLA in healthy donors. At the level of the study: Of about 390 genotyped donors, 81% grouped in the Caucasian-associated ancestry cluster.

Vbeta (60) and Jbeta (13) primers were used in the PCR. The repertoire was sequenced with immunoSEQ multiplex PCR; TCRdb's copy has only in-frame clones and lacks some. This table holds around 90,000 clones, around three quarters found once. Looked up from germline, CDR1 is MNHEY and CDR2 is SVGAGI. V lost 5 bases to trimming and J lost 4 bases; unmatched junction nucleotides: 7. The CDR3 consists of 15 residues. The rearrangement links TRBV6-5 to TRBJ2-1; 8 positions agree with TRBD2. The origin of this receptor is a male donor in good health and CMV-seropositive. The sequencing input was PBMCs. The CDR3 DNA reads TGTGCCAGCAGTCCAGCGGGGGCTCTTTACAATGAGCAGTTCTTC. Residues: CASSPAGALYNEQFF.